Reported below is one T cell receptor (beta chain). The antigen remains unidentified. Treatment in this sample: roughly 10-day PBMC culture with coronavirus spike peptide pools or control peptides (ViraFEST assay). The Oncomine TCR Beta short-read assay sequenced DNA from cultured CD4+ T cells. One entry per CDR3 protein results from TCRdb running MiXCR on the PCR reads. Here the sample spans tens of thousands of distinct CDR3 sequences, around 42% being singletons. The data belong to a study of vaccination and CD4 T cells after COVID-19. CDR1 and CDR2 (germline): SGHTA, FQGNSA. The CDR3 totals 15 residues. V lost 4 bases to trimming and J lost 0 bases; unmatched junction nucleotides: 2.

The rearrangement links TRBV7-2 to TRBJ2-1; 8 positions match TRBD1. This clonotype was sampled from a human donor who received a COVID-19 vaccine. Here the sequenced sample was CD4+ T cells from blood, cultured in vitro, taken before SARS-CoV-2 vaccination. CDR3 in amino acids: CASSWGQVSYNEQFF. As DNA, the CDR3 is TGTGCCAGCAGCTGGGGACAGGTCTCCTACAATGAGCAGTTCTTC.